This T cell receptor (beta chain) was identified in a study of T cells in localized non-small cell lung cancer. For this clone: Its antigen is currently unknown.

Study-level findings and limits: Uninvolved adjacent lung had higher T cell clonality than tumor and all other tissues. A single tumor region was sequenced, leaving heterogeneity possible. Among blood samples, higher T cell density accompanied longer overall survival. Within adjacent lung there appeared a median around 57 of the top 100 tumor clones.

This CDR3 spans 15 amino acids. In germline, CDR1 is SGHRS, CDR2 YFSETQ. Only in-frame clones appear in the TCRdb table, and some are missing; sequencing was by immunoSEQ multiplex PCR. The table records about 21,000 clones, roughly 84% of them present only once. This specimen consisted of PBMCs, obtained before any cancer treatment. The rearrangement links TRBV5-1 to TRBJ2-7; D possibly uses TRBD1 or TRBD2 (5 bases each). The J call may be in error: the DNA end matches TRBJ2-5 better. The receptor comes from a woman aged 35-75 years with stage II squamous cell lung carcinoma. DNA for the CDR3: TGCGCCAGCAGCCGTGGGACCCTCGCCCAAGAGACCCAGTACTTC. Protein product: CASSRGTLAQETQYF.